The TCR beta chain under discussion was sequenced for a study of CD8 T cells in Susac syndrome (dated by TCRdb to between 2018 and 2021). Some background on the complete study: Among the Susac syndrome patients who were sequenced, clinically active disease was present in about six and clinical remission was observed in eight. Susac syndrome patients were therapy-naive, on corticosteroids (some also receiving IVIg), or on IVIg alone at blood withdrawal. The study used repertoire sequencing to test whether antigen drove CD8+ T cell activation and differentiation in Susac syndrome.

RNA was extracted using the RNeasy kit, and about 0.45 to 1 ug of the RNA was reverse transcribed with random hexamers. The immunoSEQ multiplex PCR assay, covering 54 Vbeta and 13 Jbeta segments, was used to amplify TCR beta CDR3 regions. To correct PCR amplification bias, a synthetic template baseline was used for both primer optimization and computational correction. As for how the authors treated the data: Reads were annotated to V, D and J genes per IMGT and analyzed with immunoSEQ Analyzer, keeping only productive sequences. Clonality was calculated as one minus the Shannon entropy normalized by log2 of the number of productive unique sequences. For each patient and control, public and private clones were evaluated within the 100 most prevalent clones. A clone was defined as Susac-specific if it was absent from the healthy and MS cohorts, from 1052 published viral clones and from other ImmuneACCESS disease sequences. TCRdb handled the public reads itself, with Q25 trimming in fastp and clone calling in MiXCR, and kept productive beta chains. Rows merge per CDR3 protein into single entries with the most common DNA and genes. The V and J calls were determined by TCRdb, not by the authors. For this sample the table gives some 77,000 distinct CDR3 sequences, of which roughly 91% were detected only once. Of the sample, around 0.57% is held by the ten largest clones.

CDR1 and CDR2 are drawn from the germline V gene: KGHSH, LQKENI. The CDR3 measures 13 amino acids from cysteine to phenylalanine. The kept DNA is CDR3 alone, 39 bases in frame from the first base. The junction carries 8 bases between V and J, which are trimmed by 4 bases and 2 bases respectively. High-throughput TCR beta sequencing profiled peripheral blood CD8+ and CD4+ T cells from healthy donors, Susac syndrome patients and multiple sclerosis patients. The Susac syndrome patients fulfilled recently defined diagnostic criteria for either definite or probable disease. Bulk CD8+ and CD4+ T cells were purified by magnetic negative isolation, while CD8+ TEMRA cells were enriched using FACS. Blood was drawn into EDTA tubes, processed within 24 hours, and PBMCs were isolated by density gradient centrifugation. PBMCs intended for TCR sequencing were frozen in liquid nitrogen and were later thawed in a 37 degrees C water bath. The sorted or isolated CD4+, CD8+ and CD8+ TEMRA cells reached a purity of at least 90%.

Broad study findings and their caveats: The TCR sequencing and HLA analysis was acknowledged to have included a relatively small number of individuals. In patients with Susac syndrome, the CD4+ T cell repertoire showed no detectable clonal expansion.

This clonotype turned up a few times. What this receptor recognizes is not known. Base qualities are not provided; no much larger clone lies one nucleotide away. The chain links TRBV18 with TRBJ1-2, with no D gene named confidently. Input material: CD4+ T cells from PBMCs. This receptor was taken from a human donor with Susac syndrome. The CDR3 region: CASSLRVNYGYTF. DNA sequence: TGTGCCAGCTCACTGCGGGTCAACTATGGCTACACCTTC. Supplemented by the reference TRBV18 and TRBJ1-2 proteins around the CDR3, the complete variable domain is NAGVMQNPRHLVRRRGQEARLRCSPMKGHSHVYWYRQLPEEGLKFMVYLQKENIIDESGMPKERFSAEFPKEGPSILRIQQVVRGDSAAYFCASSLRVNYGYTFGSGTRLTVV.